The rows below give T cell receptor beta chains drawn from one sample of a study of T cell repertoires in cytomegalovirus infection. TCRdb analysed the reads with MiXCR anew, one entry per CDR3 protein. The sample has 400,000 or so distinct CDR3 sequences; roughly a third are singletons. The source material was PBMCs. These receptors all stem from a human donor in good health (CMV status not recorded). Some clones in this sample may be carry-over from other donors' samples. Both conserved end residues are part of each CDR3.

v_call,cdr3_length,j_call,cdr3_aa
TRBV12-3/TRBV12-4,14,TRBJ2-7,CASSRGALSYEQYF
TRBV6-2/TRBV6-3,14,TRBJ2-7,CASSYGDVAYEQYF
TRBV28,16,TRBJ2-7,CASSLGRSGATYEQYF
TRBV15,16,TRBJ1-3,CATSRGAVKPGNTIYF
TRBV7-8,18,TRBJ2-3,CASSLGNSTSGGGDTQYF
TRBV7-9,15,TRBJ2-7,CASSPTIGGAYEQYF
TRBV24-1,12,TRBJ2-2,CATTGFTGELFF
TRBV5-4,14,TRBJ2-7,CASSLDWSSDEQYF
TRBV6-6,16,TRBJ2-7,CASSYSPGQNAYEQYF
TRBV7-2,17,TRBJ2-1,CASSLGGRSSSYNEQFF
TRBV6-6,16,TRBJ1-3,CASSYAPAAPGNTIYF
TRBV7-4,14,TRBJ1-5,CASSLGGSYQPQHF
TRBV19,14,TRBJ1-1,CASSLGRVRTEAFF
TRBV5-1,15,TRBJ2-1,CASSRSRLAGDEQFF
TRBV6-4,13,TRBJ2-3,CASSESRGDTQYF
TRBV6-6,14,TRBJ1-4,CASSPQGGPSELFF
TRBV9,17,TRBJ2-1,CASSVDEARGSYNEQFF
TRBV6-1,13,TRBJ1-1,CASSELLNTEAFF
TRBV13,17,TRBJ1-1,CASSKYRTAPMNTEAFF
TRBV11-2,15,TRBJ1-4,CASSSLDRVDEKLFF
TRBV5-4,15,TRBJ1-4,CASSSGRGANEKLFF
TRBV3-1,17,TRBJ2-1,CASSQDDSGGGYNEQFF
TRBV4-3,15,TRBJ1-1,CASSQEGSGGAQRGF
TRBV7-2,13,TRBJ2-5,CASSLNPRKTQYF
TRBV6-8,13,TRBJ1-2,CASRGTRTYGYTF
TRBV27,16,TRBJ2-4,CASSSRTGGSKNIQYF
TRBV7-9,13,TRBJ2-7,CASSPSIGYEQYF
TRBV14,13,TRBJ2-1,CASSWSSYNEQFF
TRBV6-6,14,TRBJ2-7,CASSLRVPVGEQYF
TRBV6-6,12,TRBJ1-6,CATPTRNSPLHF
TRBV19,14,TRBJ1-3,CASSIRFSGNTIYF
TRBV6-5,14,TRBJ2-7,CAPQVSPGLGEQYF
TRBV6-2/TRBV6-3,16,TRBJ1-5,CASSYEDRAGNQPQHF
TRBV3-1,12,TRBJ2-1,CASSTTTSQQFF
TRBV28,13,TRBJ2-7,CASSFGITYEQYF
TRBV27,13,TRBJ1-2,CASSRTGGVGYTF
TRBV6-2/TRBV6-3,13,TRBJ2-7,CASGRDLTREQYF
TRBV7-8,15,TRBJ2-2,CASSAIPGTTGELFF
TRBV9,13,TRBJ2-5,CASSVAGLETQYF
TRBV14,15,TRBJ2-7,CASSRGTGISYEQYF
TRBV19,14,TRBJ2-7,CASTTGDPPYEQYF
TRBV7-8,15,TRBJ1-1,CASSPITGRGTEAFF
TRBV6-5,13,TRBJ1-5,CASRPGGNQPQHF
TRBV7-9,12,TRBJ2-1,CATGGGYNEQFF
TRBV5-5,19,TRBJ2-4,CASSTGTGQFGLAKNIQYF
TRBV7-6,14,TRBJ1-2,CASSLSGHSKSYTF
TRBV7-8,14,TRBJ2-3,CASSTLLGPDTQYF
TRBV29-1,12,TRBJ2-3,CSVGYRTDTQYF
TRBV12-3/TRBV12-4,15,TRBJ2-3,CASSLFGGAADTQYF
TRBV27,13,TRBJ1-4,CASRQGARGKLFF
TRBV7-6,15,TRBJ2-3,CASSPGTTNTDTQYF
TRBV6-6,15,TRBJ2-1,CASSYSRTGYNEQFF
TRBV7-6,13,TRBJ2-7,CASSLEEVSTAYF
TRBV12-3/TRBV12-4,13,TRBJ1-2,CASSRSAGYGYTF
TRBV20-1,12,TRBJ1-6,CSVGILNSPLHF
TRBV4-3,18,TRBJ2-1,CASSQDLERGGSYNEQFF
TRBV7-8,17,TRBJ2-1,CASSLVGGLPPRPEQFF